This T cell receptor beta chain was sequenced during a study of identical twins' blood T cells. In TCRdb, the 5' RACE reads were re-called with MiXCR into one record per CDR3 protein. Among 400,000 or so distinct CDR3 sequences listed, around 30% were seen once. Germline V CDR1 and CDR2: SGHRS, YFSETQ. The CDR3 sequence is 14 residues long. The ends were cut back, 7 bases at V and 2 bases at J, with 15 bases in the middle. The chain employs TRBV5-1 and TRBJ1-1; possibly TRBD1 for D (5 bases). The sample consisted of PBMCs. The sequence came from a woman aged 18-49 years in good health. The CDR3: CASRDLGGNTEAFF. As DNA, the CDR3 is TGCGCCAGCCGGGACCTAGGAGGAAACACTGAAGCTTTCTTT.